The TCR beta chain described here comes from a study of cytomegalovirus exposure and HLA in healthy donors. General observations from the study: About 90% or about 30% of the time was how often most TCR beta V segments were productive, according to an earlier analysis. Later analysis revealed greater clonal expansion in HLA-associated TCR beta chains than in equally common others.

This clone was detected once. Its target is not known. This PCR relied on a set of 60 Vbeta primers and 13 Jbeta primers. The repertoire was sequenced with immunoSEQ multiplex PCR; TCRdb's copy has only in-frame clones and lacks some. The sample holds approximately 100,000 clones, approximately 75% seen once. CDR1 and CDR2 (germline): SGHTA, FQGNSA. The length of the CDR3 is 15 residues. The V gene end was trimmed by 5 bases and the J gene end by 3 bases; junction bases not matched to a gene: 9. Sequenced sample: PBMCs. This sequence was found in a woman aged 35 to 49 in good health and CMV-seronegative. This chain connects TRBV7-2 to TRBJ2-7; 8 bases are a match to TRBD1. For the CDR3, the DNA is TGTGCCAGCAGCGATCCCGGGACAGGCATCTACGAGCAGTACTTC. Protein: CASSDPGTGIYEQYF.